The TCR beta chain described here comes from a study of blood T cell repertoires in COVID-19. Across the whole study: The United States, Italy and Spain supplied acute and convalescent COVID-19 samples. PBMCs, B-cell-depleted T cells, or T cells provided the cDNA or gDNA that made up the material.

Original processing notes: Amplification of reference gene primers provided the estimated nucleated cell counts. The repertoire was sequenced with immunoSEQ multiplex PCR; TCRdb's copy has only in-frame clones and lacks some. Clonal size and the V and J genes are those of that table, whereas D and trimming came from the DNA. This table holds fewer than 250,000 clones, roughly 94% found once. Germline V gene sequence: CDR1 SGDLS, CDR2 YYNGEE. The CDR3 totals 14 residues. V lost 2 bases, J lost 5 bases, and 11 bases lay in between. The receptor was derived from a man aged 25 to 45 with acute or convalescent COVID-19. The sequenced material came from peripheral blood. The rearrangement links TRBV9 to TRBJ2-1; a possible D gene is TRBD1 (5 bases). CDR3 DNA: TGTGCCAGCAGCGTGGGGCCCTTTGACAATGAGCAGTTCTTC. It is translated as CASSVGPFDNEQFF.